Listed below are T cell receptor beta chains from one sample, sequenced in a study of cytomegalovirus exposure and HLA in healthy donors. Generated by immunoSEQ multiplex PCR, the TCRdb table keeps only in-frame clones and is missing some. The sample includes 100,000 or so clones, 76% seen only once; the top ten take over 3.5%. The sample taken for sequencing was PBMCs. The receptor set was obtained from a man aged 35 to 55 in good health and CMV-seronegative. Both conserved end residues are part of each CDR3. D genes are given only for firm matches. Clone size is not always given. Where it is, it says once, few, many or a class for expanded clones.

CDR3 DNA	CDR3 protein	clone size	D gene	CDR3 length	V gene	J gene
TGTGCCAGCAGCGGAGGGGGTAAAAGAAAACTGTTTTTT	CASSGGGKRKLFF	-	-	13	TRBV9	TRBJ1-4
TGTGCCAGCAGTTACCCAGGAAGCATGAACACTGAAGCTTTCTTT	CASSYPGSMNTEAFF	-	-	15	TRBV6-5	TRBJ1-1
TGTGCCAGCAGCAATACCAAGACAGTAACAGATACGCAGTATTTT	CASSNTKTVTDTQYF	-	-	15	TRBV6-6	TRBJ2-3
TGTGCCAGCAGCCCCCTCTCGGGGACAGGGGAAGCTTTCTTT	CASSPLSGTGEAFF	-	TRBD1	14	TRBV7-6	TRBJ1-1
TGTTCCAGCAGCTTAGCGGCGGGGGGACTCTACGAGCAGTACTTC	CSSSLAAGGLYEQYF	-	TRBD2	15	TRBV7-9	TRBJ2-7
TGTGCCAGCAGCCTCCTTGGACAGGGTGGCACCGGGGAGCTGTTTTTT	CASSLLGQGGTGELFF	-	TRBD1	16	TRBV5-6	TRBJ2-2
TGCGCCAGCAGCCAAACCGCGGGGCCTTACAATGAGCAGTTCTTC	CASSQTAGPYNEQFF	-	-	15	TRBV4-3	TRBJ2-1
TGTGCCAGCATGGCAATGAGAGCGGCCGTGGGGGAGCAGTACTTC	CASMAMRAAVGEQYF	-	-	15	TRBV2	TRBJ2-7
TGTGCCAGCAGTACAAACCTGAACACTGAAGCTTTCTTT	CASSTNLNTEAFF	-	-	13	TRBV28	TRBJ1-1
TGTGCCAGCAGCCGAGGCTCGGGGAGGGGACTGCGCTACACCTTC	CASSRGSGRGLRYTF	-	-	15	TRBV11-2	TRBJ1-2
TGTGCCAGCAGTGTGGCCGGGACAGGGGTCAATGAGCAGTTCTTC	CASSVAGTGVNEQFF	-	TRBD1	15	TRBV25-1	TRBJ2-1
TGTGCCACTTTCGGGACTAGCGGGGAGTCGAACACCGGGGAGCTGTTTTTT	CATFGTSGESNTGELFF	-	TRBD2	17	TRBV19	TRBJ2-2
TGTGCCAGTTTATCCGGGACAGGGCCTGAAGCTTTCTTT	CASLSGTGPEAFF	once	TRBD1	13	TRBV19	TRBJ1-1
TGTGCCAGTAGTCCCGGACTAGCGGGGGGACATGATACGCAGTATTTT	CASSPGLAGGHDTQYF	-	TRBD2	16	TRBV19	TRBJ2-3
TGTGCCAGCAGCTTTGGAGGGAACTATGGCTACACCTTC	CASSFGGNYGYTF	-	-	13	TRBV5-6	TRBJ1-2
TGTGCCAGCACCACAGGACAGCCGGGTAATGAAAAACTGTTTTTT	CASTTGQPGNEKLFF	-	-	15	TRBV6-1	TRBJ1-4
TGCGCCAGCAGCGACCGACGAGGCGACGCTGGAAACACCATATATTTT	CASSDRRGDAGNTIYF	-	-	16	TRBV4-1	TRBJ1-3
TGTGCCAGCAGGCAGGGGGTTCTTTCCTACGAGCAGTACTTC	CASRQGVLSYEQYF	few	TRBD1	14	TRBV2	TRBJ2-7